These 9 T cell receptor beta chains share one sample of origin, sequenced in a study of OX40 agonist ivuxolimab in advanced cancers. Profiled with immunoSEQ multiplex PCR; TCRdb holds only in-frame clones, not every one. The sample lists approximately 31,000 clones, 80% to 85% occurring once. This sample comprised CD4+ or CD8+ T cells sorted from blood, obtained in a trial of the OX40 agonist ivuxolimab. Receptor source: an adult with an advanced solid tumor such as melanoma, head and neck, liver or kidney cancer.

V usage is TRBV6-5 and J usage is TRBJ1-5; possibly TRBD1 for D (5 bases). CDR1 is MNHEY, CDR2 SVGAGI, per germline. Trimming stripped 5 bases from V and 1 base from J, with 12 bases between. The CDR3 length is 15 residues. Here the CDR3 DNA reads TGTGCCAGCAGTAAGGGGAGGTTGAGCAATCAGCCCCAGCATTTT. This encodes CASSKGRLSNQPQHF.

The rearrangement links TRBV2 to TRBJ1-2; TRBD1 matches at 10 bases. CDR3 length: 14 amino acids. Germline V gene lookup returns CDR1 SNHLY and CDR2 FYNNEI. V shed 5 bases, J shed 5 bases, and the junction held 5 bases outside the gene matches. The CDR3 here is CASSRQGAKYGYTF. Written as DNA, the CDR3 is TGTGCCAGCAGTCGACAGGGGGCGAAGTATGGCTACACCTTC.

CDR3 nucleotides: TGTGCCAGCAACTCGCGGGGGGGCAGAGAGACCCAGTACTTC. This encodes CASNSRGGRETQYF. This chain links TRBV2 with TRBJ2-5, with TRBD2 identical over 9 bases. The CDR3 loop spans 14 amino acids. V gave up 7 bases and J gave up 4 bases; unmatched junction bases: 7. Germline V CDR1 and CDR2: SNHLY, FYNNEI.

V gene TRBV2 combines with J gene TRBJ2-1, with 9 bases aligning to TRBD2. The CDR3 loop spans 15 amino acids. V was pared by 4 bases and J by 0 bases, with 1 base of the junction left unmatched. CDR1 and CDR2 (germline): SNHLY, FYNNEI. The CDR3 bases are TGTGCCAGCAGTGGGACTAGCGCCTCCTACAATGAGCAGTTCTTC. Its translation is CASSGTSASYNEQFF.

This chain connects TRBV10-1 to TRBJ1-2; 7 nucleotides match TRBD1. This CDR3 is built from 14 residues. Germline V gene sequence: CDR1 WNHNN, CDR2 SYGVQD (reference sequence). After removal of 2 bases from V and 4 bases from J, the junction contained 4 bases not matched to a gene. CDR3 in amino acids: CASSEGGQPYGYTF. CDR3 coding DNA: TGCGCCAGCAGTGAGGGGGGACAGCCCTATGGCTACACCTTC.

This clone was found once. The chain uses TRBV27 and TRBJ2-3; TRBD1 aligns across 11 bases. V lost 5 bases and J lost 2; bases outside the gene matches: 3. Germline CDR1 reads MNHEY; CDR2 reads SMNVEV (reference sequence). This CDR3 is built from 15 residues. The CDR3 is CASSRDRGFTDTQYF. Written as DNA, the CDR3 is TGTGCCAGCAGTCGGGACAGGGGGTTCACAGATACGCAGTATTTT.

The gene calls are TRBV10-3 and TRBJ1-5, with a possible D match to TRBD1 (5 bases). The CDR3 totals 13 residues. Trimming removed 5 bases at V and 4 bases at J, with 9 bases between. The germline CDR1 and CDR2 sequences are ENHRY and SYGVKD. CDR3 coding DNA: TGTGCCATCAGTTTGGGGGAAAATCAGCCCCAGCATTTT. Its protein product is CAISLGENQPQHF.

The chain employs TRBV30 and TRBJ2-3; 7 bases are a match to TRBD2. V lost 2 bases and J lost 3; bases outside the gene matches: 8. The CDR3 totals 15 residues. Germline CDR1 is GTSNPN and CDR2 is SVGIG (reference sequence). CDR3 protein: CAWSPGAGETDTQYF. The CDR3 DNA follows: TGTGCCTGGAGTCCTGGGGCGGGGGAGACAGATACGCAGTATTTT.

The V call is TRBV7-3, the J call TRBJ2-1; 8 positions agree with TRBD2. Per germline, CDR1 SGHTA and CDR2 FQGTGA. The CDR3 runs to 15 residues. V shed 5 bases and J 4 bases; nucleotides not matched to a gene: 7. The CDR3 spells CASSRSGGPYNEQFF. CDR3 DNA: TGTGCCAGCAGCCGGAGCGGGGGCCCTTACAATGAGCAGTTCTTC.